The clone carrying this TCR beta chain was seen more than once but under ten times. The antigen remains undetermined. Losses at the gene ends were 3 bases for V and 2 bases for J; bases not matched to a gene: 3. The CDR3 has 16 amino acids. CDR1 is MNHEY and CDR2 is SVGAGI in the germline V gene. Generated by immunoSEQ multiplex PCR, the TCRdb table keeps only in-frame clones and is missing some. Of around 370,000 clones in the sample, approximately 90% are singletons; the top ten hold 3.9%. The sample is drawn from a study of Ad26.COV2.S vaccination and SARS-CoV-2 variants. Points from the study as a whole: Vaccinees and placebo recipients showed similar non-spike TCR breadth.

This chain uses TRBV6-5 with TRBJ2-5, with 13 bases fitting TRBD2. The specimen comprised peripheral blood, sampled after recovery from COVID-19. The sequence was obtained from a human donor who had recovered from COVID-19. The CDR3 sequence: CASSYRLAGGQETQYF. The DNA of the CDR3 is TGTGCCAGCAGTTATAGACTAGCGGGGGGACAAGAGACCCAGTACTTC.